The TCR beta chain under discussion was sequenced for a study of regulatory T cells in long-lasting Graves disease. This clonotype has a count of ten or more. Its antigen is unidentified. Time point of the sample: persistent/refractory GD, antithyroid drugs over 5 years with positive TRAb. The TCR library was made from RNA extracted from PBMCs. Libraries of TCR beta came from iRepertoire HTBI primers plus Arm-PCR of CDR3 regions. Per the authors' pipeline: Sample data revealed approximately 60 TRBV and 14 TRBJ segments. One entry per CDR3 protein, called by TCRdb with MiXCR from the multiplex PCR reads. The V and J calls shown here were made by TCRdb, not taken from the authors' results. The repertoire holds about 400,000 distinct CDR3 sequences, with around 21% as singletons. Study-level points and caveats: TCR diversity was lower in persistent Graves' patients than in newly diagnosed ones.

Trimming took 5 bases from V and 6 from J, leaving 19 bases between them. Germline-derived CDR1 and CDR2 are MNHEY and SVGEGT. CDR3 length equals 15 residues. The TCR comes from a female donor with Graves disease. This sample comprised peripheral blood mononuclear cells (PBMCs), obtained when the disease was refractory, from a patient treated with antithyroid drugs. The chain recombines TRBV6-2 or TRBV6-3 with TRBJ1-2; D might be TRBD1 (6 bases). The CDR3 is CASSTASYRVNGYTF. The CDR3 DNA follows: TGTGCCAGCAGTACGGCGTCCTACAGGGTGAATGGCTACACCTTC.